A selection of T cell receptor beta chains follows, all from one sample in a study of tumor-infiltrating lymphocytes in oesophageal squamous cell carcinoma. TCRdb processed the PCR reads anew with MiXCR; each CDR3 protein has one entry. The sample lists about 4,000 distinct CDR3 sequences; roughly 21% were seen once. Input material: normal esophageal tissue next to the tumor. These TCRs come from a male donor with esophageal squamous cell carcinoma. CDR3s include the opening cysteine and the closing phenylalanine or tryptophan. The D gene is left open where the match is weak. Some rows have no size entry. The others give once, few or many, or a class for an expanded clone.

v_gene: TRBV2
abundance: few
d_gene: .
j_gene: TRBJ2-7
CDR3aa: CASIALASAEQYF
CDR3nt: TGTGCCAGCATAGCGCTAGCTTCAGCCGAGCAGTACTTC

v_gene: TRBV19
abundance: few
d_gene: .
j_gene: TRBJ2-2
CDR3aa: CASRHTNTGELFF
CDR3nt: TGTGCCAGTAGACACACTAACACCGGGGAGCTGTTTTTT

v_gene: TRBV15
abundance: .
d_gene: .
j_gene: TRBJ2-4
CDR3aa: CATSRGGGVAKNIQYF
CDR3nt: TGTGCCACCAGCAGAGGTGGGGGAGTAGCCAAAAACATTCAGTACTTC

v_gene: TRBV7-2
abundance: medium-sized
d_gene: .
j_gene: TRBJ1-2
CDR3aa: CASSLALSDPGYTF
CDR3nt: TGTGCCAGCAGCTTAGCGCTGTCCGATCCGGGCTACACCTTC

v_gene: TRBV2
abundance: .
d_gene: TRBD1
j_gene: TRBJ1-1
CDR3aa: CASTRTGNGNTEAFF
CDR3nt: TGTGCCAGCACGAGGACAGGGAACGGGAACACTGAAGCTTTCTTT

v_gene: TRBV5-4
abundance: medium-sized
d_gene: .
j_gene: TRBJ2-1
CDR3aa: CASSSPTTGTQNEQFF
CDR3nt: TGTGCCAGCAGCTCGCCGACGACAGGGACTCAAAATGAGCAGTTCTTC

v_gene: TRBV27
abundance: many
d_gene: TRBD2
j_gene: TRBJ2-7
CDR3aa: CASRVTGLAAYEQYF
CDR3nt: TGTGCCAGCAGAGTCACGGGACTAGCGGCCTACGAGCAGTACTTC

v_gene: TRBV10-2
abundance: many
d_gene: .
j_gene: TRBJ1-1
CDR3aa: CASRQQAGTEAFF
CDR3nt: TGCGCCAGCAGGCAACAGGCGGGGACTGAAGCTTTCTTT

v_gene: TRBV4-3
abundance: many
d_gene: .
j_gene: TRBJ2-1
CDR3aa: CASSQGGRLKQAPGGEQFF
CDR3nt: TGCGCCAGCAGCCAAGGAGGAAGGTTGAAACAGGCGCCCGGCGGTGAGCAGTTCTTC

v_gene: TRBV10-3
abundance: many
d_gene: .
j_gene: TRBJ1-2
CDR3aa: CAISATEDGYTF
CDR3nt: TGTGCCATCAGTGCGACAGAGGATGGCTACACCTTC

v_gene: TRBV6-1
abundance: many
d_gene: .
j_gene: TRBJ1-2
CDR3aa: CASGAYGYTF
CDR3nt: TGTGCCAGCGGGGCCTATGGCTACACCTTC

v_gene: TRBV20-1
abundance: few
d_gene: TRBD2
j_gene: TRBJ2-2
CDR3aa: CSARASGVPTGELFF
CDR3nt: TGCAGTGCCAGGGCTAGCGGGGTCCCCACCGGGGAGCTGTTTTTT

v_gene: TRBV7-8
abundance: large
d_gene: TRBD2
j_gene: TRBJ2-5
CDR3aa: CASSSRTSGSQETQYF
CDR3nt: TGTGCCAGCAGCTCCAGGACTAGCGGGAGCCAAGAGACCCAGTACTTC

v_gene: TRBV11-2
abundance: many
d_gene: .
j_gene: TRBJ2-5
CDR3aa: CASSFRPPGPRETQYF
CDR3nt: TGTGCCAGCAGCTTCCGCCCCCCGGGGCCCCGAGAGACCCAGTACTTC

v_gene: TRBV12-5
abundance: once
d_gene: .
j_gene: TRBJ2-6
CDR3aa: CASGGLLRAVLRF
CDR3nt: .

v_gene: TRBV7-2
abundance: many
d_gene: .
j_gene: TRBJ1-3
CDR3aa: CASSLEWDSTIYF
CDR3nt: TGTGCCAGCAGCTTAGAGTGGGATTCCACCATATATTTT

v_gene: TRBV2
abundance: few
d_gene: .
j_gene: TRBJ2-3
CDR3aa: CASSVVDTQYF
CDR3nt: TGTGCCAGCAGTGTTGTAGATACGCAGTATTTT

v_gene: TRBV4-2
abundance: few
d_gene: .
j_gene: TRBJ2-2
CDR3aa: CASSFRTGNTGELFF
CDR3nt: TGTGCCAGCAGCTTTCGGACTGGAAACACCGGGGAGCTGTTTTTT

v_gene: TRBV7-9
abundance: medium-sized
d_gene: .
j_gene: TRBJ2-6
CDR3aa: CASESDGANVLTF
CDR3nt: TGTGCCAGCGAGTCCGACGGGGCCAACGTCCTGACTTTC

v_gene: TRBV6-1
abundance: medium-sized
d_gene: .
j_gene: TRBJ2-1
CDR3aa: CASRGQLNEQFF
CDR3nt: TGTGCCAGCAGGGGGCAGTTGAATGAGCAGTTCTTC

v_gene: TRBV5-1
abundance: few
d_gene: TRBD1
j_gene: TRBJ2-3
CDR3aa: CASSLIGTELTDTQYF
CDR3nt: TGCGCCAGCAGCTTGATAGGGACAGAGCTGACAGATACGCAGTATTTT

v_gene: TRBV7-9
abundance: few
d_gene: .
j_gene: TRBJ2-1
CDR3aa: CARSVGQVKEQGF
CDR3nt: TGTGCCAGGAGCGTGGGACAAGTTAAGGAGCAGGGCTTC

v_gene: TRBV15
abundance: .
d_gene: TRBD1
j_gene: TRBJ2-7
CDR3aa: CATSTRDRGPYEQYF
CDR3nt: TGTGCCACCAGCACAAGGGACAGGGGGCCCTACGAGCAGTACTTC

v_gene: TRBV5-4
abundance: many
d_gene: .
j_gene: TRBJ2-3
CDR3aa: CASSLVIAASTDTQYF
CDR3nt: TGTGCCAGCAGCTTGGTGATAGCGGCTAGCACAGATACGCAGTATTTT

v_gene: TRBV28
abundance: few
d_gene: .
j_gene: TRBJ1-3
CDR3aa: CASIEARSGNTIYF
CDR3nt: TGTGCCAGCATAGAGGCCAGGTCTGGAAACACCATATATTTT

v_gene: TRBV5-6
abundance: many
d_gene: TRBD1
j_gene: TRBJ1-4
CDR3aa: CASRETGAATNEKLFF
CDR3nt: TGTGCCAGCAGGGAAACAGGGGCAGCAACTAATGAAAAACTGTTTTTT

v_gene: TRBV12-3/TRBV12-4
abundance: medium-sized
d_gene: TRBD1
j_gene: TRBJ1-1
CDR3aa: CASSLAGQGISAEAFF
CDR3nt: TGTGCCAGCAGTTTGGCGGGACAGGGTATTAGCGCTGAAGCTTTCTTT

v_gene: TRBV7-2
abundance: .
d_gene: TRBD1
j_gene: TRBJ2-3
CDR3aa: CASSRQGADTQYF
CDR3nt: TGTGCCAGCAGCCGACAGGGGGCAGATACGCAGTATTTT

v_gene: TRBV7-9
abundance: many
d_gene: .
j_gene: TRBJ1-3
CDR3aa: CASSLVVRLNSGNTIYF
CDR3nt: TGTGCCAGCAGCTTAGTGGTCCGGTTAAACTCTGGAAACACCATATATTTT

v_gene: TRBV10-1
abundance: .
d_gene: TRBD1
j_gene: TRBJ2-3
CDR3aa: CASSEWGRGLADTQYF
CDR3nt: TGCGCCAGCAGTGAGTGGGGCAGGGGGCTTGCAGATACGCAGTATTTT

v_gene: TRBV10-2
abundance: many
d_gene: .
j_gene: TRBJ1-6
CDR3aa: CASSESGMSYNSPLHF
CDR3nt: TGCGCCAGCAGTGAGTCGGGGATGTCCTATAATTCACCCCTCCACTTT

v_gene: TRBV7-8
abundance: medium-sized
d_gene: TRBD1
j_gene: TRBJ1-6
CDR3aa: CASSLLRDRVSPLHF
CDR3nt: TGTGCCAGCAGCTTACTCCGGGACAGGGTATCGCCCCTCCACTTT

v_gene: TRBV2
abundance: few
d_gene: TRBD1
j_gene: TRBJ1-2
CDR3aa: CASSDVGGQASNGYTF
CDR3nt: TGTGCCAGCAGTGATGTAGGGGGCCAAGCATCCAATGGCTACACCTTC

v_gene: TRBV6-1
abundance: many
d_gene: .
j_gene: TRBJ1-4
CDR3aa: CASRGPRITNEKLFF
CDR3nt: TGTGCCAGCAGGGGCCCGAGGATCACTAATGAAAAACTGTTTTTT

v_gene: TRBV14
abundance: many
d_gene: .
j_gene: TRBJ2-6
CDR3aa: CASSQVSNSGANVLTF
CDR3nt: TGTGCCAGCAGCCAAGTATCGAACTCTGGGGCCAACGTCCTGACTTTC

v_gene: TRBV5-4
abundance: .
d_gene: TRBD1
j_gene: TRBJ1-1
CDR3aa: CASSSGTGGAVTEAFF
CDR3nt: TGTGCCAGCAGCTCTGGGACAGGGGGCGCGGTCACTGAAGCTTTCTTT

v_gene: TRBV27
abundance: many
d_gene: TRBD1
j_gene: TRBJ1-2
CDR3aa: CASSRGDRGYGYTF
CDR3nt: TGTGCCAGCAGTCGCGGGGACAGGGGCTATGGCTACACCTTC

v_gene: TRBV6-1
abundance: large
d_gene: .
j_gene: TRBJ1-5
CDR3aa: CASRAPWAFSNQPQHF
CDR3nt: TGTGCCAGCAGGGCCCCTTGGGCCTTTAGCAATCAGCCCCAGCATTTT

v_gene: TRBV11-2
abundance: .
d_gene: .
j_gene: TRBJ2-3
CDR3aa: CVSSHGSVSSYEQYF
CDR3nt: TGTGTCAGCAGCCATGGTAGTGTCAGTTCCTACGAGCAGTATTTT

v_gene: TRBV15
abundance: few
d_gene: TRBD2
j_gene: TRBJ2-4
CDR3aa: CATSRASSGLAKNIQYF
CDR3nt: TGTGCCACCAGCAGAGCGTCTAGCGGGCTAGCCAAAAACATTCAGTACTTC

v_gene: TRBV7-9
abundance: medium-sized
d_gene: TRBD2
j_gene: TRBJ2-3
CDR3aa: CASSLALAGGTDTQYF
CDR3nt: TGTGCCAGCAGCTTAGCCCTAGCGGGGGGAACAGATACGCAGTATTTT

v_gene: TRBV19
abundance: many
d_gene: TRBD1
j_gene: TRBJ2-1
CDR3aa: CASSIDRRDHRQGARNEQFF
CDR3nt: TGTGCCAGTAGTATAGATCGGAGGGACCACCGACAGGGGGCGCGAAATGAGCAGTTCTTC

v_gene: TRBV6-1
abundance: few
d_gene: TRBD1
j_gene: TRBJ1-5
CDR3aa: CASSPRDRGLRQPQHF
CDR3nt: TGTGCCAGCAGCCCCCGGGACAGGGGGCTGAGACAGCCCCAGCATTTT

v_gene: TRBV28
abundance: many
d_gene: TRBD1
j_gene: TRBJ1-1
CDR3aa: CASSLWETGVEAFF
CDR3nt: TGTGCCAGCAGTTTATGGGAGACAGGGGTTGAAGCTTTCTTT

v_gene: TRBV5-1
abundance: many
d_gene: .
j_gene: TRBJ2-5
CDR3aa: CASTQYASAGETQYF
CDR3nt: TGCGCCAGCACCCAATACGCCTCAGCTGGAGAGACCCAGTACTTC

v_gene: TRBV28
abundance: .
d_gene: TRBD1
j_gene: TRBJ1-2
CDR3aa: CASSLSHVRQGPYGYTF
CDR3nt: TGTGCCAGCAGTTTATCCCACGTGAGACAGGGACCCTATGGCTACACCTTC

v_gene: TRBV6-1
abundance: medium-sized
d_gene: TRBD1
j_gene: TRBJ2-5
CDR3aa: CASKDRTQETQYF
CDR3nt: TGTGCCAGCAAGGACAGGACCCAAGAGACCCAGTACTTC

v_gene: TRBV3-1
abundance: .
d_gene: .
j_gene: TRBJ1-4
CDR3aa: CASSQDSSVLLMIGLFF
CDR3nt: TGTGCCAGCAGCCAAGACTCGAGTGTCCTTCTAATGATAGGACTGTTTTTT

v_gene: TRBV5-5
abundance: few
d_gene: .
j_gene: TRBJ1-3
CDR3aa: CASSLGVGGNTIYF
CDR3nt: TGTGCCAGCAGCTTGGGGGTTGGTGGTAACACCATATATTTT

v_gene: TRBV24-1
abundance: once
d_gene: TRBD1
j_gene: TRBJ2-1
CDR3aa: CATTGGDEQFF
CDR3nt: TGTGCCACAACAGGGGGCGATGAGCAGTTCTTC

v_gene: TRBV5-1
abundance: .
d_gene: TRBD1
j_gene: TRBJ1-1
CDR3aa: CASGRAEGGANEAFF
CDR3nt: TGCGCCAGCGGCCGGGCTGAAGGGGGCGCAAATGAAGCTTTCTTT

v_gene: TRBV6-1
abundance: medium-sized
d_gene: TRBD1
j_gene: TRBJ2-1
CDR3aa: CASRGPGQKLRDEQFF
CDR3nt: TGTGCCAGCAGGGGACCGGGACAGAAATTACGCGATGAGCAGTTCTTC